The rows below give T cell receptor beta chains drawn from one sample of a study of blood T cell repertoires in COVID-19. This table comes from immunoSEQ multiplex PCR, and its TCRdb copy is limited to in-frame clones, with some not included. Found here are 180,000 or so clones, about three quarters of them singletons; the top ten hold more than 6.5%. Material: peripheral blood. The source is a woman between 50 and 59 years old with active or convalescent COVID-19. CDR3s leave out the opening cysteine and the closing phenylalanine or tryptophan. Part of the rows lack a size; the others show once, few, many or a class for expanded clones.

v_call	clone_size	cdr3_aa
TRBV21-1	.	ASSKDRVTTHSNQPQH
TRBV6-5	once	AAGTSGSSTDTQY
TRBV7-9	.	ASSLGLPQGYT
TRBV11-3	few	ASSSTGLAGLTGELF
TRBV7-8	once	ASSLVGALDTGELF
TRBV4-3	.	ASSQEVAGESTDTQY
TRBV19	few	ASSVLGQGRDYGYT
TRBV3-1/TRBV3-2	.	ASSQSRQASSYNSPLH
TRBV10-3	.	AIRQDLPSEQY
TRBV30	.	AWSVKGFYGYT
TRBV29-1	.	SVATRGGWGATYNEQF
TRBV7-2	.	ASGEGRNTEAF
TRBV6-5	.	ASRVGGTNEKLF
TRBV4-2	.	ASSLAGALGPQH
TRBV4-2	.	ASSQGRDRVETQY
TRBV30	.	AWSVQGTDTQY
TRBV19	.	ASSIDLPGEGTDTQY
TRBV7-8	.	ASSSRRKLAGGSTDTQY
TRBV27	.	ASSLIAWRGRNHGYT
TRBV5-1	few	ASSLVAGGITGELF
TRBV29-1	.	SVPTQDRYGYT
TRBV7-2	few	ASSSLQGPGEKLF
TRBV28	.	ASSTRTALIQEKLF
TRBV5-1	.	ASSLDLGLETQY
TRBV11-3	.	ASSLDRGEAF
TRBV6-6	few	ASSRERDSYGYT
TRBV6-6	.	ASSATGGSRPQH
TRBV3-1/TRBV3-2	.	ASSQPGKTYEQY
TRBV5-8	.	ASSQGQENSPLH
TRBV7-9	.	ASSPIGQGANEQY
TRBV14	once	ASRRQGGLINSPLH
TRBV3-1/TRBV3-2	.	ASSQGTGSVEQY